The 22 T cell receptor beta chains below were found in one sample sequenced in a study of blood T cell repertoires in COVID-19. The protocol was immunoSEQ multiplex PCR, while the TCRdb copy is restricted to in-frame clones and leaves out a portion. Of around 250,000 clones in the sample, 84% were seen once. Sequenced material: peripheral blood. The receptors stem from a man aged 50-59 years with active or convalescent COVID-19.

The rearrangement joins TRBV2 to TRBJ2-3, with TRBD2 matching 7 bases. The CDR3 covers 16 residues. Per the germline V gene, CDR1 is SNHLY and CDR2 is FYNNEI. Losses at the gene ends were 8 bases for V and 2 bases for J; bases not matched to a gene: 13. CDR3 amino acids: CASGGFSGGYTDTQYF. In DNA, the CDR3 is TGTGCCAGCGGGGGTTTTTCGGGGGGATACACAGATACGCAGTATTTT. Complete variable domain (other parts from reference TRBV2 and TRBJ2-3): EPEVTQTPSHQVTQMGQEVILRCVPISNHLYFYWYRQILGQKVEFLVSFYNNEISEKSEIFDDQFSVERPDGSNFTLKIRSTKLEDSAMYFCASGGFSGGYTDTQYFGPGTRLTVL.

This sequence joins TRBV19 and TRBJ1-1; TRBD1 agrees at 10 bases. Per germline, CDR1 LNHDA and CDR2 SQIVND (reference sequence). This CDR3 is 14 amino acids long. J gave up 6 bases and V 8 bases, and 9 bases lay outside the gene matches. DNA for the CDR3: TGTGCCAGTTGGGAGACAGGGGGCCGTCCTGAAGCTTTCTTT. This gives the protein CASWETGGRPEAFF.

This clone was seen at least ten times. This chain connects TRBV27 to TRBJ2-7, with TRBD2 matching over 9 bases. The germline gives CDR1 MNHEY, CDR2 SMNVEV (reference sequence). The CDR3 consists of 11 residues. V trimming: 11 bases; J trimming: 5 bases; junction bases outside the gene matches: 4. The CDR3 region has the DNA TGTGCCGCGGGAGGGGTCCACGAGCAGTACTTC. This codes for CAAGGVHEQYF.

The gene calls are TRBV11-1 and TRBJ1-4; 7 nucleotides line up with TRBD1. Germline values: CDR1 SGHAT, CDR2 FQDESV (reference sequence). V shed 5 bases, J shed 8 bases, and the junction held 8 bases outside the gene matches. The CDR3 has 14 amino acids. The CDR3 nucleotides are TGTGCCAGCAGCAAGACAGGGAGTGACGAAAAACTGTTTTTT. Translated: CASSKTGSDEKLFF.

The CDR3 nucleotides read TGTGCCAGCAGTCCAGACAGGGGAGGAATTTATACGCAGTATTTT. It codes for CASSPDRGGIYTQYF. The genes are TRBV28 and TRBJ2-3, with TRBD1 identical over 8 bases. The CDR3 extends over 15 amino acids. The J segment lost 7 bases and the V segment lost 5 bases, leaving 11 bases of the junction unmatched. The germline V gene encodes CDR1 MDHEN and CDR2 SYDVKM.

The V call is TRBV9, the J call TRBJ1-4; 7 bases match TRBD1. The CDR3 runs to 15 residues. After removal of 4 bases from V and 2 bases from J, the junction contained 5 bases not matched to a gene. Per germline, CDR1 SGDLS and CDR2 YYNGEE. The CDR3 coding sequence is TGTGCCAGCAGCACCGGACAGGTTACTAATGAAAAACTGTTTTTT. Its translation: CASSTGQVTNEKLFF. The whole variable domain, remainder taken from reference TRBV9 and TRBJ1-4, is DSGVTQTPKHLITATGQRVTLRCSPRSGDLSVYWYQQSLDQGLQFLIQYYNGEERAKGNILERFSAQQFPDLHSELNLSSLELGDSALYFCASSTGQVTNEKLFFGSGTQLSVL.

The chain uses TRBV6-5 and TRBJ2-7; D perhaps matches TRBD2 (6 bases). Germline V gene sequence: CDR1 MNHEY, CDR2 SVGAGI. V lost 6 bases, J lost 6 bases, and 9 bases lay in between. This CDR3 comprises 11 residues. The CDR3 bases are TGTGCCAGCAGCGGGGGTTCCGAGCAGTACTTC. Residues: CASSGGSEQYF.

The chain carries TRBV7-2 and TRBJ1-2; D may be TRBD1 (6 bases). The V end lost 5 bases, the J end lost 6 bases, and 10 bases lay between the germline ends. Per germline, CDR1 SGHTA and CDR2 FQGNSA. The CDR3 consists of 12 residues. In DNA form, the CDR3 reads TGTGCCAGCAGCCTACGGACAGATGGCTACACCTTC. Protein sequence: CASSLRTDGYTF.

The chain is built from TRBV28 and TRBJ1-3, with 9 bases aligning to TRBD1. This CDR3 contains 15 residues. J lost 2 bases, V lost 2 bases, and 1 base had no gene match. Germline assignment: CDR1 MDHEN and CDR2 SYDVKM. CDR3 nucleotide sequence: TGTGCCAGCAGTTTAGGGACAGGGCCTGGAAACACCATATATTTT. This encodes CASSLGTGPGNTIYF. The full variable domain, with the rest looked up from reference TRBV28 and TRBJ1-3, is DVKVTQSSRYLVKRTGEKVFLECVQDMDHENMFWYRQDPGLGLRLIYFSYDVKMKEKGDIPEGYSVSREKKERFSLILESASTNQTSMYLCASSLGTGPGNTIYFGEGSWLTVV.

This chain joins TRBV9 and TRBJ1-4; D might be TRBD1 (5 bases). The CDR3 has 16 residues. V was trimmed by 0 bases and J by 6 bases, leaving 15 bases between them. Germline V gives CDR1 SGDLS, CDR2 YYNGEE. In DNA form, the CDR3 reads TGTGCCAGCAGCGTAGGGGCAGGGTTCTTAGATGAAAAACTGTTTTTT. Amino acid sequence: CASSVGAGFLDEKLFF.

The V and J genes are TRBV24-1 and TRBJ1-2, with D possibly TRBD1 on 5 matching bases. The germline V gene encodes CDR1 KGHDR and CDR2 SFDVKD. V was clipped by 11 bases and J by 7 bases, with 22 bases between them. CDR3 length: 14 amino acids. The CDR3, as DNA: TGTGCCAGCGCTCAGGGCCCCACGGCCGGTGGCTACACCTTC. Amino acids: CASAQGPTAGGYTF.

This clone was seen repeatedly, ten times or more. V and J are TRBV9 and TRBJ2-7, with TRBD2 matching over 8 bases. The CDR3 totals 13 residues. Trimming took 4 bases from V and 6 from J; bases not matched to a gene: 6. CDR1 is SGDLS, CDR2 YYNGEE, per germline. The CDR3 region is CASSRTGGREQYF. CDR3 bases: TGTGCCAGCAGCCGAACGGGGGGGCGCGAGCAGTACTTC. Filled out from reference TRBV9 and TRBJ2-7, the complete variable domain reads DSGVTQTPKHLITATGQRVTLRCSPRSGDLSVYWYQQSLDQGLQFLIQYYNGEERAKGNILERFSAQQFPDLHSELNLSSLELGDSALYFCASSRTGGREQYFGPGTRLTVT.

This sequence joins TRBV2 and TRBJ2-5; TRBD2 is a possible D gene (5 bases). V lost 4 bases and J lost 5, with 11 bases in between. This CDR3 contains 13 residues. CDR1 SNHLY and CDR2 FYNNEI come from the germline V gene. The CDR3 sequence is CASSVRPGETQYF. The DNA of the CDR3 is TGTGCCAGCAGTGTGCGGCCGGGGGAGACCCAGTACTTC.

This clone was seen only once. The same CDR3 arises from other DNA sequences in this sample as well. The gene calls are TRBV7-2 and TRBJ2-5, with 11 bases identical to TRBD2. CDR1 and CDR2 (germline): SGHTA, FQGNSA. Losses at the gene ends were 1 base for V and 2 bases for J; bases not matched to a gene: 3. CDR3 size: 16 residues. The CDR3 loop is CASSLGVAGGQETQYF. Written as DNA, the CDR3 is TGTGCCAGCAGCTTAGGGGTAGCGGGGGGGCAAGAGACCCAGTACTTC. The variable domain in full, completed from reference TRBV7-2 and TRBJ2-5, reads GAGVSQSPSNKVTEKGKDVELRCDPISGHTALYWYRQSLGQGLEFLIYFQGNSAPDKSGLPSDRFSAERTGGSVSTLTIQRTQQEDSAVYLCASSLGVAGGQETQYFGPGTRLLVL.

V and J are TRBV12-3 or TRBV12-4 and TRBJ1-1; D gene uncertain. The CDR3 is 12 residues long. The V gene lost 2 bases and the J gene lost 4 bases, with 5 bases spanning the gap. This chain's CDR3 is CASSLPGTEAFF. In DNA form, the CDR3 reads TGTGCCAGCAGTTTACCGGGCACTGAAGCTTTCTTT.

This chain connects TRBV2 to TRBJ2-5, with 7 nucleotides matching TRBD1. Germline V CDR1 and CDR2: SNHLY, FYNNEI. Trimming removed 4 bases from V and 4 bases from J; junction bases left unmatched: 3. CDR3 length: 13 residues. This CDR3 reads CASSGDSLETQYF. CDR3 sequence (DNA): TGTGCCAGCAGTGGGGACAGTTTAGAGACCCAGTACTTC.

V and J are TRBV25-1 and TRBJ2-5; TRBD2 agrees at 12 bases. V shed 4 bases, J shed 4 bases, and the junction held 4 bases outside the gene matches. CDR1 is MGHDK, CDR2 SYGVNS, per germline. The length of the CDR3 is 15 residues. This CDR3 is CASSGLAGGRETQYF. CDR3 coding DNA: TGTGCCAGCAGTGGTCTAGCGGGGGGGCGAGAGACCCAGTACTTC. Drawing the rest from reference TRBV25-1 and TRBJ2-5, the complete variable domain is EADIYQTPRYLVIGTGKKITLECSQTMGHDKMYWYQQDPGMELHLIHYSYGVNSTEKGDLSSESTVSRIRTEHFPLTLESARPSHTSQYLCASSGLAGGRETQYFGPGTRLLVL.

This chain joins TRBV7-9 and TRBJ2-5; D not resolved. Trimming took 1 base from V and 2 from J, leaving 5 bases between them. CDR3 length: 13 amino acids. CDR1 and CDR2 from the germline V gene are SEHNR and FQNEAQ (reference sequence). In DNA, the CDR3 is TGTGCCAGCAGCTTAGGACTGCAAGAGACCCAGTACTTC. This codes for CASSLGLQETQYF.

The J gene is TRBJ2-2, the V gene TRBV12-5, with TRBD2 matching over 7 bases. The V segment lost 4 bases and the J segment 1 base; nucleotides outside the gene matches: 12. The germline V gene has CDR1 LGHNT and CDR2 FRNRAP. The CDR3 is 18 amino acids. The CDR3 protein is CASGSSRSSGLNTGELFF. CDR3 nucleotides: TGTGCTAGTGGTTCCTCCAGGAGTAGCGGGTTGAACACCGGGGAGCTGTTTTTT.

This clone was counted once. The chain's CDR3 is CASSLYPQSDSPKNTEAFF. The CDR3 region has the DNA TGTGCCAGCAGTTTATACCCCCAGTCTGACAGCCCTAAAAACACTGAAGCTTTCTTT. This chain uses TRBV28 with TRBJ1-1; possibly TRBD1 for D (5 bases). This CDR3 region has 19 residues. Germline loops: CDR1 MDHEN, CDR2 SYDVKM. The V and J ends lost 1 base and 2 bases respectively, with 23 bases between them.

This clone showed up just a few times. V usage is TRBV5-1 and J usage is TRBJ2-2; the match to TRBD2 covers 10 bases. This CDR3 contains 17 residues. V was pared by 1 base and J by 1 base, with 4 bases of the junction left unmatched. Per the germline V gene, CDR1 is SGHRS and CDR2 is YFSETQ. The CDR3 sequence: CASSLILAGVNTGELFF. For the CDR3, the DNA is TGCGCCAGCAGCTTGATCCTAGCGGGGGTGAACACCGGGGAGCTGTTTTTT. The variable domain in full, with the rest retrieved from reference TRBV5-1 and TRBJ2-2, is KAGVTQTPRYLIKTRGQQVTLSCSPISGHRSVSWYQQTPGQGLQFLFEYFSETQRNKGNFPGRFSGRQFSNSRSEMNVSTLELGDSALYLCASSLILAGVNTGELFFGEGSRLTVL.

This clone was detected a few times. This chain uses TRBV18 with TRBJ1-5; 8 positions agree with TRBD1. The CDR3 is 12 amino acids. CDR1 is KGHSH, CDR2 LQKENI, per germline. After removal of 3 bases from V and 9 bases from J, the junction contained 1 base not matched to a gene. DNA of the CDR3: TGTGCCAGCTCACCGACAGGGGTGCCCCAGCATTTT. Its translation is CASSPTGVPQHF. Full variable domain (outside the CDR3, taken from reference TRBV18 and TRBJ1-5): NAGVMQNPRHLVRRRGQEARLRCSPMKGHSHVYWYRQLPEEGLKFMVYLQKENIIDESGMPKERFSAEFPKEGPSILRIQQVVRGDSAAYFCASSPTGVPQHFGDGTRLSIL.